This is a list of T cell receptor beta chains from one sample in a study of blood T cell repertoires in COVID-19. Sequencing was performed with immunoSEQ multiplex PCR; in TCRdb, only in-frame clones are kept and a portion is missing. Among 150,000 to 200,000 clones, approximately 86% were seen once, and the ten largest hold approximately 1.1%. The sample taken for sequencing was peripheral blood. The source is a man aged 55 to 70 who had recovered from COVID-19. CDR3s include the opening cysteine and the closing phenylalanine or tryptophan. Fields, in order: V gene, J gene, CDR3 protein.

v_call: TRBV19
j_call: TRBJ2-2
cdr3_aa: CASKSLPPGELFF

v_call: TRBV3-1/TRBV3-2
j_call: TRBJ1-5
cdr3_aa: CARHSGNQPQHF

v_call: TRBV5-4
j_call: TRBJ1-4
cdr3_aa: CASSLPEGKLFF

v_call: TRBV7-9
j_call: TRBJ2-7
cdr3_aa: CASSLVRGQVSYEQYF

v_call: TRBV18
j_call: TRBJ2-2
cdr3_aa: CASSPWTGDTGELFF

v_call: TRBV5-1
j_call: TRBJ1-5
cdr3_aa: CASSYGTGNQPQHF

v_call: TRBV14
j_call: TRBJ1-6
cdr3_aa: CASSQRQDSPLHF

v_call: TRBV24-1
j_call: TRBJ2-1
cdr3_aa: CATSDRQGISYNEQFF

v_call: TRBV7-3
j_call: TRBJ2-3
cdr3_aa: CASSSGLETDTQYF

v_call: TRBV24-1
j_call: TRBJ2-5
cdr3_aa: CATSDSSGTSGVDQETQYF

v_call: TRBV3-1/TRBV3-2
j_call: TRBJ2-7
cdr3_aa: CASSRDFPYEQYF

v_call: TRBV12-3/TRBV12-4
j_call: TRBJ2-5
cdr3_aa: CASSFTEETQYF

v_call: TRBV11-2
j_call: TRBJ1-4
cdr3_aa: CASSSQEGAWEKLFF

v_call: TRBV5-4
j_call: TRBJ2-3
cdr3_aa: CASSRGTGGTDTQYF

v_call: TRBV19
j_call: TRBJ1-1
cdr3_aa: CASTGPSEAFF

v_call: TRBV5-1
j_call: TRBJ2-2
cdr3_aa: CASSWGTLTGELFF

v_call: TRBV10-3
j_call: TRBJ1-4
cdr3_aa: CAISERGHEKLFF

v_call: TRBV5-1
j_call: TRBJ2-1
cdr3_aa: CASSLLTGTRSYNEQFF

v_call: TRBV4-1
j_call: TRBJ1-2
cdr3_aa: CASSQDLPGAGYTF

v_call: TRBV29-1
j_call: TRBJ2-2
cdr3_aa: CSVVRDTGVVGELFF

v_call: TRBV5-1
j_call: TRBJ1-1
cdr3_aa: CASSWEFREFTEAFF

v_call: TRBV6-5
j_call: TRBJ1-3
cdr3_aa: CASVAQSKPRNTIYF

v_call: TRBV23-1
j_call: TRBJ2-7
cdr3_aa: CASSDESRDRSYEQYF

v_call: TRBV11-2
j_call: TRBJ2-1
cdr3_aa: CASSLRRENEQFF

v_call: TRBV7-3
j_call: TRBJ1-1
cdr3_aa: CASSLQGEGTEAFF

v_call: TRBV13
j_call: TRBJ1-5
cdr3_aa: CASSRGGGNQPQHF

v_call: TRBV5-1
j_call: TRBJ2-7
cdr3_aa: CASSGRQGAREQYF

v_call: TRBV9
j_call: TRBJ1-1
cdr3_aa: CASSVDGRGNTEAFF

v_call: TRBV6-4
j_call: TRBJ1-2
cdr3_aa: CASSAQGGIGYGYTF

v_call: TRBV5-4
j_call: TRBJ2-7
cdr3_aa: CASWRRGRTYEQYF

v_call: TRBV12-5
j_call: TRBJ2-6
cdr3_aa: CASGPSTGVANVLTF

v_call: TRBV14
j_call: TRBJ1-2
cdr3_aa: CASSQFLTGGARGYTF

v_call: TRBV6-1
j_call: TRBJ1-2
cdr3_aa: CASSEPGTGEGNGYTF

v_call: TRBV27
j_call: TRBJ1-2
cdr3_aa: CASSLTGVWRGGYTF

v_call: TRBV5-4
j_call: TRBJ1-3
cdr3_aa: CASSGTGTYGNTIYF

v_call: TRBV19
j_call: TRBJ2-1
cdr3_aa: CASSRAGGDYNEQFF

v_call: TRBV12-3/TRBV12-4
j_call: TRBJ1-5
cdr3_aa: CASSFSSVQPQHF